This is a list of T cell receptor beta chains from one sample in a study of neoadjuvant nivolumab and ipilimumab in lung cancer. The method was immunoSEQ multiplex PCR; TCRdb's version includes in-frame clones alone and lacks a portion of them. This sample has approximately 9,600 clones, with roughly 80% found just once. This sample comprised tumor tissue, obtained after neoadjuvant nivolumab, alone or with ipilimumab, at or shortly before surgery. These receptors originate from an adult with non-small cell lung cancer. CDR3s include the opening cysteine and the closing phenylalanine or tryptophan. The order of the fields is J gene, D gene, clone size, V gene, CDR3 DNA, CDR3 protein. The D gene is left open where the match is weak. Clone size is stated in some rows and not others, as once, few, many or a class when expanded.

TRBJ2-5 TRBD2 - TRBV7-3 TGTGCCAGCAGCCTAGGGACTAGCGGGAGGGAGACCCAGTACTTC CASSLGTSGRETQYF
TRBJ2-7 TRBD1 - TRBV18 TGTGCCAGCTCACCAAGTACAGGGGGCAACTACGAGCAGTACTTC CASSPSTGGNYEQYF
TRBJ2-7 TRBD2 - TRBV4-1 TGCGCCAGCAGCCAAGTTTCCCCCAGAAGCGGGAGTGCCTACGAGCAGTACTTC CASSQVSPRSGSAYEQYF
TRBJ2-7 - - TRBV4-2 TGTGCCAGCAGCCAAGAGAGTTGGACGGGAGCCTACGAGCAGTACTTC CASSQESWTGAYEQYF
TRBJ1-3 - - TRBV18 TGTGCCAGCTCATCACAATCGGGACACTACGGAAACACCATATATTTT CASSSQSGHYGNTIYF
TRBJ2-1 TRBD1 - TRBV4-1 TGCGCCAGCAGCCAAGATCTATGGGACAGATACAATGAGCAGTTCTTC CASSQDLWDRYNEQFF
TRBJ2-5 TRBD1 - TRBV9 TGTGCCAGCAGCTACGGACAGGGTCAAGAGACCCAGTACTTC CASSYGQGQETQYF
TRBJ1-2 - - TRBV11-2 TGTGCCAGCAGCGTCGCCTCGGACCTCTATGGCTACACCTTC CASSVASDLYGYTF
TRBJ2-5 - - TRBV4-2 TGTGCCAGCAGCCAGGCCCAGACTAGTTGGGACTTCCAAGAGACCCAGTACTTC CASSQAQTSWDFQETQYF
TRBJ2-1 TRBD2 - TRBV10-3 TGTGCCATCAGTGAACGGACTAGCGGACCCAACTACAATGAGCAGTTCTTC CAISERTSGPNYNEQFF
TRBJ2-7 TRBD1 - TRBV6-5 TGTGCCAGCAGTCCCGGACAGGGGAGGCAGTACTTC CASSPGQGRQYF
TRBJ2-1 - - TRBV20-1 TGCAGTGCCTTCTTTAAAGAGCAGTTCTTC CSAFFKEQFF
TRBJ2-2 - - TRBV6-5 TGTGCCAGCAGGCCCATAGCAACTGAGGAGCTGTTTTTT CASRPIATEELFF
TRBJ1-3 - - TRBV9 TGTGCCAGCAGCGTAGAAGGGTATGAAAACACCATATATTTT CASSVEGYENTIYF
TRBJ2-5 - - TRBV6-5 TGTGCCAGCAGTACACAGGGACGAGCCCAAGAGACCCAGTACTTC CASSTQGRAQETQYF
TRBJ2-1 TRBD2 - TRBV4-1 TGCGCCAGCAGCCCTCTAGCGGGAGAACATGAGCAGTTCTTC CASSPLAGEHEQFF
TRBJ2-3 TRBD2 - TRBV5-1 TGCGCCAGCAGTTTTGATATTGGACTAGCGGATTTCACAGATACGCAGTATTTT CASSFDIGLADFTDTQYF
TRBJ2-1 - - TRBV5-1 TGCGCCAGCACCCGGACTGGGAACAATGAGCAGTTCTTC CASTRTGNNEQFF
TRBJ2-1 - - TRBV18 TGTGCCAGCTCACCGACAGGTTTGCCCTACAATGAGCAGTTCTTC CASSPTGLPYNEQFF
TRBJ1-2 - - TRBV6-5 TGTGCCAGCAGTTACTCGACAGCCTATGGCTACACCTTC CASSYSTAYGYTF
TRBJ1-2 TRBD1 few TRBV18 TGTGCCAGAGCTACAGGGGACTCTAACTATGGCTACACCTTC CARATGDSNYGYTF
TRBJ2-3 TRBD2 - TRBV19 TGTGCCAGTAGCAGGGCCCCCGGGACTAGCGCAGATACGCAGTATTTT CASSRAPGTSADTQYF
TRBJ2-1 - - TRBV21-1 TGTGCCAGCAGCAAATACAAAACGAACCTTTTTCCCCCTTCAGCGGCACTTGGGCGCGGTGAGCAGTTCTTC CASSKYKTNLFPPSAALGRGEQFF
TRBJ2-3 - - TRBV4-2 TGTGCCAGCAGCCAAGACGTCCGAACGGATACGCAGTATTTT CASSQDVRTDTQYF
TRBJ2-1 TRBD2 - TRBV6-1 TGTGCCAGCACGCGGGAGATCCTAAACAATGAGCAGTTCTTC CASTREILNNEQFF
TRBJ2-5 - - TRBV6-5 TGTGCCAGCAGTTCCGACGGGGTCCAAGAGACCCAGTACTTC CASSSDGVQETQYF
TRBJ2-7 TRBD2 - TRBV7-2 TGTGCCAGCAGACGGACTAGCGGCCACTACGAGCAGTACTTC CASRRTSGHYEQYF
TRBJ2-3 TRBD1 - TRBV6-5 TGTGCCACACGACAGGGAGCCACAGATACGCAGTATTTT CATRQGATDTQYF
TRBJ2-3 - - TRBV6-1 TGTGCCAGCAGGGATCTGAGCACAGATACGCAGTATTTT CASRDLSTDTQYF
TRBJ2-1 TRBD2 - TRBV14 TGTGCCAGCAGCCAACTACTAGCGGGTATCAATGAGCAGTTCTTC CASSQLLAGINEQFF
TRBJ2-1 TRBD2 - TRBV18 TGTGCCAGCTCACAGGGACAGACCGGGACTAGCGACAATGAGCAGTTCTTC CASSQGQTGTSDNEQFF
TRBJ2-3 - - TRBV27 TGTGCCAGCAGTTTAAGGGACCAAGCAGATACGCAGTATTTT CASSLRDQADTQYF
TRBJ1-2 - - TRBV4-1 TGCGCCAGCAGCCACCAGGGGAGGAACTATGGCTACACCTTC CASSHQGRNYGYTF
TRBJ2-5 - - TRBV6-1 TGTGCCAGCAATTTGTCAGGGGAAGAGACCCAGTACTTC CASNLSGEETQYF
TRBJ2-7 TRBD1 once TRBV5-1 TGCGCCAGCAGCTTAAGGGACAGGGGCGACGAGCAGTACTTC CASSLRDRGDEQYF
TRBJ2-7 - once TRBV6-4 TGTGCCAGGACCATGGCAGGCACCTACGAGCAGTACTTC CARTMAGTYEQYF
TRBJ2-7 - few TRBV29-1 TGCAGCGTTGGGGGTTCACTCTACGAGCAGTACTTC CSVGGSLYEQYF
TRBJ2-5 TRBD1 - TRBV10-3 TGTGCCATCAGTGTGGACAGGGGGTACGAGACCCAGTACTTC CAISVDRGYETQYF
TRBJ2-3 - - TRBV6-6 TGTGCCAGCAGTTACTCAGGGGCAGTCACAGATACGCAGTATTTT CASSYSGAVTDTQYF
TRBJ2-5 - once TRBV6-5 TGTGCCAGCAGTTACCAAGGTAGAAGACAAGAGACCCAGTACTTC CASSYQGRRQETQYF
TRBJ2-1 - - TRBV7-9 TGTGCCAGCAGTCAACCCATCCCTTTGGATGAGCAGTTCTTC CASSQPIPLDEQFF
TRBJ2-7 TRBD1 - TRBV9 TGTGCCAGCAGCGTGGGTCCCGGACAGGGAGACTACGAGCAGTACTTC CASSVGPGQGDYEQYF
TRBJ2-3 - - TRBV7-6 TGTGCCAGCAGCTTACTGGGGCAGAGCACAGATACGCAGTATTTT CASSLLGQSTDTQYF
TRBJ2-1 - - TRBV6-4 TGTGCCAGCAGTGACTCGACCGGGAGTTGGTACAATGAGCAGTTCTTC CASSDSTGSWYNEQFF
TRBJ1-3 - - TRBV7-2 TGTGCCAGCAGCCCTTATGGACAGTCTGGAAACACCATATATTTT CASSPYGQSGNTIYF
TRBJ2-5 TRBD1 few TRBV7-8 TGTGCCAGCAGCTTAACCGCACAGGGGTACCAAGAGACCCAGTACTTC CASSLTAQGYQETQYF
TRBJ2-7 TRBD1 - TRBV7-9 TGTGCCAGCAGCCCCCCTCCGGGACAGGGAAGTGTCGAGCAGTACTTC CASSPPPGQGSVEQYF
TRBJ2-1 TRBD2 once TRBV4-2 TGTGCCAGCAGCCAAGGGACTAGCGGTTTTAATGAGCAGTTCTTC CASSQGTSGFNEQFF
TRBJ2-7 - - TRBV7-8 TGTGCCAGCAGAAGGTGGTCAGGGGATGACGAGCAGTACTTC CASRRWSGDDEQYF
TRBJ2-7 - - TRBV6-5 TGTGCCAGCAGCCTGGACAGACACGAGCAGTACTTC CASSLDRHEQYF
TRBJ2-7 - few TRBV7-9 TGTGCCAGCCGGGGGCCCTACGAGCAGTACTTC CASRGPYEQYF